The TCR beta chain described here comes from a study of regulatory T cells in long-lasting Graves disease. Findings of the study overall: The study found persistent patients shared more public clonotypes (2,741) than new patients (approximately 870).

The germline gives CDR1 MDHEN, CDR2 SYDVKM. The CDR3 spans 14 residues. Time point given: newly diagnosed GD, antithyroid drugs for less than 3 months. PBMC RNA served as the TCR library source. For TCR beta, libraries came from iRepertoire HTBI primers and Arm-PCR of CDR3 regions. MiXCR, run by TCRdb on the multiplex PCR reads, gives a single entry per CDR3 protein. The table has about 400,000 distinct CDR3 sequences, approximately 15% seen once. Points on this clonotype: The antigen is unknown. Since a much larger clone is just one base distant, this may be a read error.

Separately, the same data were catalogued under a study of T cells in Graves' hyperthyroidism and ophthalmopathy. That publication notes: Clinicians diagnosed patients from clinical symptoms, serum thyroxine and TRAb, thyroid ultrasound and orbital computed tomography.

The chain has TRBV28 and TRBJ2-1; 11 bases are shared with TRBD2. The origin of this receptor is a woman between 40 and 55 years old with Graves disease. The sample consisted of peripheral blood mononuclear cells (PBMCs), taken at new diagnosis, from a patient treated with antithyroid drugs. This CDR3 is CASSSGTSGNGQFF. The CDR3, as DNA: TGTGCCAGCAGTTCTGGGACTAGCGGAAATGGGCAGTTCTTC.